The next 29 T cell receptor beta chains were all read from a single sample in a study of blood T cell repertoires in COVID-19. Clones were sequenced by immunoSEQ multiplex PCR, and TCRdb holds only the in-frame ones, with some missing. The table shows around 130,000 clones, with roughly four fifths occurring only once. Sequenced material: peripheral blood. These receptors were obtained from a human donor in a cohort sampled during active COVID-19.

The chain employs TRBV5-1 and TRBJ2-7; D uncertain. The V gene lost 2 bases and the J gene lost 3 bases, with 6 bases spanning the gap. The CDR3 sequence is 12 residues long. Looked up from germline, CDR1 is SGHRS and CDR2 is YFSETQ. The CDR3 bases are TGCGCCAGCAGCTTAAATTACTACGAGCAGTACTTC. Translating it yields CASSLNYYEQYF.

The chain's CDR3 is CASKTGGADGYTF. CDR3 in DNA: TGTGCCAGCAAGACAGGGGGCGCCGATGGCTACACCTTC. The chain is built from TRBV19 and TRBJ1-2; 10 nucleotides match TRBD1. J gave up 6 bases and V 9 bases, and 7 bases lay outside the gene matches. The CDR3 loop spans 13 amino acids. Looked up from germline, CDR1 is LNHDA and CDR2 is SQIVND (reference sequence).

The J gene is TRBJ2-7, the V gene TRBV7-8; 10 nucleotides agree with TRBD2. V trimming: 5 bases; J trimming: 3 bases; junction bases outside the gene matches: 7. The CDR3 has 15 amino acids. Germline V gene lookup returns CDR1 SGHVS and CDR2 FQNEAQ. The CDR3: CASSGQERGGYEQYF. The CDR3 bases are TGTGCCAGCAGCGGACAAGAGCGGGGGGGCTACGAGCAGTACTTC.

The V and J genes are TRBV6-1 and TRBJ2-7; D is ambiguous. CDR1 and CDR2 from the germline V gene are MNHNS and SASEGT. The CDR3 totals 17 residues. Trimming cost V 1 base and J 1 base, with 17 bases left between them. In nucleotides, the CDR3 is TGTGCCAGCAGTGAAGATTTCGGCCCTCTGACTTCCTACGAGCAGTACTTC. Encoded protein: CASSEDFGPLTSYEQYF.

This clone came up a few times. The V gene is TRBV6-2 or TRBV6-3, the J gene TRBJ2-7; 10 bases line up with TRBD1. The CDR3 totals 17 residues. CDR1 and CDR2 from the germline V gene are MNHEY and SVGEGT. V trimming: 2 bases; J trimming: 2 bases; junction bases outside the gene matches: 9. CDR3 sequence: CASSYPSTGQGTYEQYF. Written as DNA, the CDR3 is TGTGCCAGCAGTTACCCTTCGACGGGACAGGGGACCTACGAGCAGTACTTC.

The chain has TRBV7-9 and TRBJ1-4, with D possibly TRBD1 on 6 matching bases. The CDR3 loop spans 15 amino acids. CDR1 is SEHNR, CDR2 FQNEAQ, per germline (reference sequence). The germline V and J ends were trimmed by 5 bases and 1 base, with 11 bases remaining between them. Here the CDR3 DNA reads TGTGCCAGCAGCCCGTTACAGGGAACTAATGAAAAACTGTTTTTT. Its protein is CASSPLQGTNEKLFF.

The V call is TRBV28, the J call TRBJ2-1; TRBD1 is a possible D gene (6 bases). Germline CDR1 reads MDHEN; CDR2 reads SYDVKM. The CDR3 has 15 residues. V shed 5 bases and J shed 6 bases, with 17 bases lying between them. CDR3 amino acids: CASSPRPGTFNEQFF. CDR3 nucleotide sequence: TGTGCCAGCAGTCCCCGCCCGGGGACATTCAATGAGCAGTTCTTC.

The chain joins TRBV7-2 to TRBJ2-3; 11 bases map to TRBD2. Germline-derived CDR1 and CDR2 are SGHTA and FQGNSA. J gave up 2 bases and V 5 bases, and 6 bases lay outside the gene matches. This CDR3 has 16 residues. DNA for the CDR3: TGTGCCAGCAGCGCTCGACTAGCGGGATACACAGATACGCAGTATTTT. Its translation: CASSARLAGYTDTQYF.

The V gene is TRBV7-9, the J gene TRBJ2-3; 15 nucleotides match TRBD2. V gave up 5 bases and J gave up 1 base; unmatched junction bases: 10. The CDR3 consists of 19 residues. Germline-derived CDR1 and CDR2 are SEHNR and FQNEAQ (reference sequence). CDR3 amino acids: CASSPGLAGGFARTDTQYF. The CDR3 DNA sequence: TGTGCCAGCAGCCCAGGACTAGCGGGGGGGTTTGCTCGCACAGATACGCAGTATTTT.

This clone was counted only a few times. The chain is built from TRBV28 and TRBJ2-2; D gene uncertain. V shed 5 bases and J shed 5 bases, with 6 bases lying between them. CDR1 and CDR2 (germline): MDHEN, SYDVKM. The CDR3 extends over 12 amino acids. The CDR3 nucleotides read TGTGCCAGCAGTCTTGTAACCGGGGAGCTGTTTTTT. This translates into CASSLVTGELFF.

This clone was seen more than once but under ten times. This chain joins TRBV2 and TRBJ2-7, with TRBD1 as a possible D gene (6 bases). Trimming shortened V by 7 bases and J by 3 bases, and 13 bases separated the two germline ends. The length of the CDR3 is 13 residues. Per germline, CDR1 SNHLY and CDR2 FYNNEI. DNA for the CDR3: TGTGCCAGCATTCAGGACAGCCACTACGAGCAGTACTTC. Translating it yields CASIQDSHYEQYF.

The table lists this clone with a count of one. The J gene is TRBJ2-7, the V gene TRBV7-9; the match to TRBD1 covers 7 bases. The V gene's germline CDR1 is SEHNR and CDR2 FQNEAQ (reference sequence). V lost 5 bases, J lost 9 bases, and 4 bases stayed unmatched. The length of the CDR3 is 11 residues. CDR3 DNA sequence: TGTGCCAGCAGCGCAGCAGGGGGGCAGTACTTC. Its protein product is CASSAAGGQYF.

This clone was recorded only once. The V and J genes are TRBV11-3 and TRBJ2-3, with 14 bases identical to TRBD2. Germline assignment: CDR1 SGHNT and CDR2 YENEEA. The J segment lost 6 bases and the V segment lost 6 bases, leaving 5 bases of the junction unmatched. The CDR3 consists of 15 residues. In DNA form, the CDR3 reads TGTGCCAGCAGTCCCCGGACTAGCGGGGGGGATACGCAGTATTTT. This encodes CASSPRTSGGDTQYF.

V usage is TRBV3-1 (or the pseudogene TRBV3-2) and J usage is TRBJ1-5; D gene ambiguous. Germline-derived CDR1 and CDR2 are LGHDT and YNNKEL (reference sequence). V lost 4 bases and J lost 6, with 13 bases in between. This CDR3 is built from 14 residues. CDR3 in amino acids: CASSRTAEGQPQHF. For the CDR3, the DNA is TGTGCCAGCAGCCGGACGGCTGAGGGTCAGCCCCAGCATTTT.

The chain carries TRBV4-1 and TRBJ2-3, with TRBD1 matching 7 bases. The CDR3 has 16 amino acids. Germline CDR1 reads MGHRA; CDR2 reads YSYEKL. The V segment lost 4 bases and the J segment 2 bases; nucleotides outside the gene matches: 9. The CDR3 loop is CASSRTGQRVTDTQYF. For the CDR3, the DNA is TGCGCCAGCAGCCGGACGGGACAGCGAGTCACAGATACGCAGTATTTT.

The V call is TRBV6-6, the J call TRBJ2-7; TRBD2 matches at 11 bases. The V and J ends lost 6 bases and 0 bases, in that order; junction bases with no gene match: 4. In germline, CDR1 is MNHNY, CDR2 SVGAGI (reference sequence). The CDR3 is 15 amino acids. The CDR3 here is CASRGLAVSSYEQYF. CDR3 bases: TGTGCCAGCAGGGGACTAGCGGTATCCTCCTACGAGCAGTACTTC.

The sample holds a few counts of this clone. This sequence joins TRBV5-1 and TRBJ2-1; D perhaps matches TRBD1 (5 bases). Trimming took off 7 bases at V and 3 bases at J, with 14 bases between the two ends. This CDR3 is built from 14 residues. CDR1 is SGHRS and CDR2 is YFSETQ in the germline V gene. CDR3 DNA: TGCGCCAGCGAAGACCCCCAGGGCTACAATGAGCAGTTCTTC. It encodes CASEDPQGYNEQFF.

CDR3 in DNA: TGTGCCAGCAGTTATCGGACAGTCTATAATTCACCCCTCCACTTT. Translating gives CASSYRTVYNSPLHF. V is TRBV6-2 or TRBV6-3 and J is TRBJ1-6; perhaps TRBD1 as D (6 bases). The CDR3 totals 15 residues. V was shortened by 3 bases and J by 3 bases, with 9 bases between the two germline ends. Germline-derived CDR1 and CDR2 are MNHEY and SVGEGT.

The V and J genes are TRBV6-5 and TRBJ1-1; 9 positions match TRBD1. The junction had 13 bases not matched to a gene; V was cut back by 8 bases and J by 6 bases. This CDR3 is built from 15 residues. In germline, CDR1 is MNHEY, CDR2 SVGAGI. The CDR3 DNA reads TGTGCCAGCGTAGCCCTGACAGGGGGGTTTGCTGAAGCTTTCTTT. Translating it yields CASVALTGGFAEAFF.

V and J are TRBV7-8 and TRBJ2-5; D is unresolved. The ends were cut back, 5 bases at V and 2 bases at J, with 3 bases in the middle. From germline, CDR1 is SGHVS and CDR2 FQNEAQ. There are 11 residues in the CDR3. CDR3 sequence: CASSLQETQYF. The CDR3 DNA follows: TGTGCCAGCAGCCTACAAGAGACCCAGTACTTC.

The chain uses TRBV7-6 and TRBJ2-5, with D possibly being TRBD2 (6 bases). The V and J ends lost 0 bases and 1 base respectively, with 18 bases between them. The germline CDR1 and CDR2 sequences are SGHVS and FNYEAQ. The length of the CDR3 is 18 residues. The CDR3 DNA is TGTGCCAGCAGCTTAGCAATCCGGGTGGGTAGCGGCCAAGAGACCCAGTACTTC. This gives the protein CASSLAIRVGSGQETQYF.

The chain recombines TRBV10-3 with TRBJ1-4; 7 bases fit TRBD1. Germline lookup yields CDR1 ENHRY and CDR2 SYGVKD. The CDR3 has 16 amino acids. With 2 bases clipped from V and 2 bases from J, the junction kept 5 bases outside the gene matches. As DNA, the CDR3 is TGTGCCATCAGTGAGACGCAGGGGGAGACTAATGAAAAACTGTTTTTT. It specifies CAISETQGETNEKLFF.

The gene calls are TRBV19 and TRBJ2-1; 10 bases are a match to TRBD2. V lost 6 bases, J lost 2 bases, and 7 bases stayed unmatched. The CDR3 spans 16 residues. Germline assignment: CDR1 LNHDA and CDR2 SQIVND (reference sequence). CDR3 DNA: TGTGCCAGTAGGGCCTTACTAGCGGGGACCTACAATGAGCAGTTCTTC. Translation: CASRALLAGTYNEQFF.

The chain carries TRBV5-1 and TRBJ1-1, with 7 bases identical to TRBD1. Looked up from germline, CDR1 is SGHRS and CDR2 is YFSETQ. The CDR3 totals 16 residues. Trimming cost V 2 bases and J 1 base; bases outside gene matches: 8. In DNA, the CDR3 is TGCGCCAGCAGCTTCGGACAGGAAAACTGGAACACTGAAGCTTTCTTT. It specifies CASSFGQENWNTEAFF.

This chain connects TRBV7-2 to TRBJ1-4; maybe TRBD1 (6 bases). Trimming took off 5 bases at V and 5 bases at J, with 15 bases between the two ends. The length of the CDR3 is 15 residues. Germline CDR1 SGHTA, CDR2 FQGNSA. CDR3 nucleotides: TGTGCCAGCAGCGAACGGGGGGCGTTGAATGAAAAACTGTTTTTT. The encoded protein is CASSERGALNEKLFF.

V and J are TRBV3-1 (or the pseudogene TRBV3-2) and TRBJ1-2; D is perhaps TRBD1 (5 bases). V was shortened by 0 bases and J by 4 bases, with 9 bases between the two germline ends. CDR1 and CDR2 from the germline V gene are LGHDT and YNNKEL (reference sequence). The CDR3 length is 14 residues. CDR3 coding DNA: TGTGCCAGCAGCCAAGACAGGGATCCCTATGGCTACACCTTC. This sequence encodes CASSQDRDPYGYTF.

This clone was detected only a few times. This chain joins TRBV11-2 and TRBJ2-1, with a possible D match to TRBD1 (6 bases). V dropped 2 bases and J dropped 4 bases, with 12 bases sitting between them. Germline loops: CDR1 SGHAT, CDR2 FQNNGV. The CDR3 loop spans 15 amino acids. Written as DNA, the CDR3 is TGTGCCAGCAGCTTATCTGGACAGCTATACAATGAGCAGTTCTTC. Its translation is CASSLSGQLYNEQFF.

CDR3 coding DNA: TGTGCCAGCAGCCGGGTCCAGGGTCAGCCCCAGCATTTT. This encodes CASSRVQGQPQHF. J is TRBJ1-5 and V is TRBV3-1 (or the pseudogene TRBV3-2); D is perhaps TRBD1 (5 bases). The CDR3 loop spans 13 amino acids. Germline lookup yields CDR1 LGHDT and CDR2 YNNKEL (reference sequence). Trimming cost V 4 bases and J 6 bases, with 10 bases left between them.

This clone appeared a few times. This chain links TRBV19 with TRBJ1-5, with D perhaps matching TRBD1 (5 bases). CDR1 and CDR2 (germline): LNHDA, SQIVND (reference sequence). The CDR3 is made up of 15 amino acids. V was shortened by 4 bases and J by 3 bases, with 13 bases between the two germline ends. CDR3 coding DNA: TGTGCCAGTAGTACCTCGTCAGGGAACAATCAGCCCCAGCATTTT. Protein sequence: CASSTSSGNNQPQHF.